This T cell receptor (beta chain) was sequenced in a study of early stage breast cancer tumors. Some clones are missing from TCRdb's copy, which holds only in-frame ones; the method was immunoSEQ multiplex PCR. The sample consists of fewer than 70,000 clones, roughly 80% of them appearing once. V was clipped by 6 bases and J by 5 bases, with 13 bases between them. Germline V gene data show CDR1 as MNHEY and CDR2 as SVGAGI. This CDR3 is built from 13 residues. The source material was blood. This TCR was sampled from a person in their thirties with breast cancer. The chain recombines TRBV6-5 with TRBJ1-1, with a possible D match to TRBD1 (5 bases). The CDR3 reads CASRPGRGTEAFF. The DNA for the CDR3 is TGTGCCAGCAGACCAGGGCGAGGGACTGAAGCTTTCTTT.